These T cell receptor delta chains were read from a single sample in a study of gamma-delta chains in newborns, infants, children. TCRdb re-called the reads using CATT. Here the sample spans about 5,700 delta-chain clones, roughly 0.41% being singletons. Sequencing was done on a sample of blood. These receptor sequences come from a child who was a newborn, infant or young child, either healthy, febrile or measles-vaccinated (not recorded which). Both conserved end residues are part of each CDR3. A D gene is named only where the DNA matches it firmly. Only part of the rows carry a size: once, few, many, or a class if the clone is expanded.

len | abundance | j_gene | v_gene | d_gene | CDR3aa | CDR3nt
18 | . | TRDJ3 | TRDV2 | TRDD3 | CACDILGDTSWDTRQMFF | TGTGCCTGTGACATACTGGGGGATACGTCGTGGGACACCCGACAGATGTTTTTC
20 | medium-sized | TRDJ3 | TRDV1 | TRDD3 | CALGENLGDTGSWDTRQMFF | TGTGCTCTTGGGGAAAACCTGGGGGATACGGGCTCCTGGGACACCCGACAGATGTTTTTC
16 | large | TRDJ1 | TRDV2 | TRDD3 | CACDVLGDTDTDKLIF | TGTGCCTGTGACGTACTGGGGGATACGGACACCGATAAACTCATCTTT
22 | medium-sized | TRDJ3 | TRDV2 | TRDD3 | CACDAVLGAPSSSSWDTRQMFF | TGTGCCTGTGACGCGGTACTGGGGGCCCCATCGTCGAGCTCCTGGGACACCCGACAGATGTTTTTC
18 | large | TRDJ3 | TRDV2 | TRDD3 | CACDATGGYSWDTRQMFF | TGTGCCTGTGACGCTACTGGGGGATATTCCTGGGACACCCGACAGATGTTTTTC
17 | medium-sized | TRDJ3 | TRAV29/DV5 | TRDD3 | CAASAGGYSWDTRQMFF | TGTGCAGCAAGCGCTGGGGGATACTCCTGGGACACCCGACAGATGTTTTTC
19 | medium-sized | TRDJ3 | TRDV2 | . | CACDPVGAASSWDTRQMFF | TGTGCCTGTGATCCCGTGGGGGCCGCAAGCTCCTGGGACACCCGACAGATGTTTTTC
18 | medium-sized | TRDJ3 | TRDV2 | TRDD3 | CACDPLLGISWDTRQMFF | TGTGCCTGTGACCCCCTACTGGGGATATCCTGGGACACCCGACAGATGTTTTTC
19 | medium-sized | TRDJ3 | TRDV2 | TRDD3 | CACDTVLGDRSWDTRQMFF | TGTGCCTGTGACACCGTACTGGGGGACCGCTCCTGGGACACCCGACAGATGTTTTTC
19 | . | TRDJ3 | TRDV2 | . | CACDPEGATFPWDTRQMFF | TGTGCCTGTGACCCGGAGGGGGCTACATTCCCCTGGGACACCCGACAGATGTTTTTC
18 | large | TRDJ3 | TRDV2 | TRDD3 | CACDSTGGYSWDTRQMFF | TGTGCCTGTGACTCTACTGGGGGATACTCCTGGGACACCCGACAGATGTTTTTC
18 | few | TRDJ3 | TRDV2 | TRDD3 | CACDILGESSWDTRQMFF | TGTGCCTGTGACATACTGGGGGAAAGCTCCTGGGATACCCGACAGATGTTTTTC
14 | medium-sized | TRDJ1 | TRDV2 | TRDD3 | CACDNWGYTDKLIF | TGTGCCTGTGACAACTGGGGATACACCGATAAACTCATCTTT
19 | medium-sized | TRDJ3 | TRDV2 | TRDD3 | CACDTVLGGSSWDTRQMFF | TGTGCCTGTGACACCGTACTGGGGGGGAGCTCCTGGGACACCCGACAGATGTTTTTC
16 | . | TRDJ2 | TRDV2 | . | CARGSIGTPLTAQLFF | TGTGCCCGTGGCTCTATCGGGACCCCTTTGACAGCACAACTCTTCTTT
16 | few | TRDJ3 | TRDV2 | . | CARDSLLNWDTRQMFF | TGTGCCCGTGACTCTCTACTGAACTGGGACACCCGACAGATGTTCTTC
19 | medium-sized | TRDJ3 | TRDV2 | TRDD3 | CACDTWGIFPTWDTRQMFF | TGTGCCTGTGACACCTGGGGGATATTCCCTACCTGGGACACCCGACAGATGTTTTTC
16 | large | TRDJ3 | TRDV2 | TRDD3 | CAWSTGGYRDTRQMFF | TGTGCCTGGAGTACTGGGGGATACCGGGACACCCGACAGATGTTTTTC
15 | medium-sized | TRDJ2 | TRDV2 | TRDD3 | CACDKLGARQAQLFF | TGTGCCTGTGACAAACTGGGGGCCCGACAAGCACAACTCTTCTTT
16 | large | TRDJ2 | TRDV2 | TRDD3 | CACDILGDTLTAQLFF | TGTGCCTGTGACATACTGGGGGATACTTTGACAGCACAACTCTTCTTT
17 | medium-sized | TRDJ3 | TRDV2 | TRDD3 | CACDTGGYSWDTRQMFF | TGTGCCTGTGATACTGGGGGATATTCCTGGGACACCCGACAGATGTTTTTC
18 | medium-sized | TRDJ3 | TRDV2 | TRDD3 | CACDTGGYRTWDTRQMFF | TGTGCCTGTGACACCGGGGGATACAGGACCTGGGACACCCGACAGATGTTTTTC
15 | medium-sized | TRDJ1 | TRDV2 | . | CACDTGGHYTDKLIF | TGTGCCTGTGACACCGGGGGGCACTACACCGATAAACTCATCTTT
15 | large | TRDJ1 | TRDV2 | TRDD3 | CACDFLLGDTDKLIF | TGTGCCTGTGACTTCCTACTGGGGGATACCGATAAACTCATCTTT
16 | . | TRDJ3 | TRDV2 | . | CACDAVSSWDTRQMFF | TGTGCCTGTGACGCGGTGAGCTCCTGGGACACCCGACAGATGTTTTTC
18 | medium-sized | TRDJ3 | TRDV2 | TRDD3 | CACDLLGDLAWDTRQMFF | TGTGCCTGTGACTTACTGGGGGATTTAGCCTGGGACACCCGACAGATGTTTTTC
16 | large | TRDJ3 | TRDV2 | . | CACDYGISWDTRQMFF | TGTGCCTGTGACTATGGGATCTCCTGGGACACCCGACAGATGTTTTTC
16 | large | TRDJ3 | TRDV2 | . | CACDSLLNWDTRQMFF | TGTGCCTGTGACTCTCTACTGAACTGGGACACCCGACAGATGTTTTTC
21 | . | TRDJ3 | TRDV2 | TRDD3 | CACDTGELGDTTNWGTRQMFF | TGTGCCTGTGACACCGGGGAACTGGGGGATACGACCAACTGGGGCACCCGGCAGATGTTTTTC
20 | medium-sized | TRDJ3 | TRDV2 | TRDD3 | CACDTAPLGASSWDTRQMFF | TGTGCCTGTGACACCGCCCCACTGGGGGCCAGCTCCTGGGACACCCGACAGATGTTTTTC
22 | medium-sized | TRDJ3 | TRDV2 | TRDD3 | CACDTNLYWGIPGSWDTRQMFF | TGTGCCTGTGACACTAATCTTTACTGGGGGATACCTGGGTCCTGGGACACCCGACAGATGTTTTTC
19 | . | TRDJ3 | TRDV2 | . | CACDTGWGFSSWDTRQIFF | TGTGCCTGTGACACGGGCTGGGGATTCAGCTCCTGGGACACCCGACAGATATTTTTC
18 | medium-sized | TRDJ3 | TRDV2 | TRDD3 | CACDTGDTRTWDTRQMFF | TGTGCCTGTGACACCGGGGATACGCGTACCTGGGACACCCGACAGATGTTTTTC
16 | medium-sized | TRDJ1 | TRDV1 | TRDD3 | CALGKPHWGIPDKLIF | TGTGCTCTTGGGAAACCCCACTGGGGGATACCCGATAAACTCATCTTT
18 | medium-sized | TRDJ3 | TRDV2 | TRDD3 | CACDNTGGSSWDTRQMFF | TGTGCCTGTGACAACACTGGGGGATCATCCTGGGACACCCGACAGATGTTTTTC